This T cell receptor (beta chain) was profiled in a study of monozygotic twins with inflammatory bowel disease. Study findings and constraints: What may have added variability to patient repertoires is that immunosuppressive treatments differed.

Worth noting for this clonotype: Its antigen is undetermined.

TCRdb reprocessed the 5' RACE reads and stores each CDR3 protein as one record, lacking DNA. The repertoire table contains about 380,000 distinct CDR3 sequences. This sequence was found in a human donor with ulcerative colitis or Crohn's disease, or a healthy co-twin of an affected twin (not recorded which). The specimen was blood.

The CDR3 loop is CASSEGTDLRTEAFF. V gene TRBV10-2 combines with J gene TRBJ1-1. CDR3 length: 15 residues. Germline lookup yields CDR1 WSHSY and CDR2 SAAADI.